This passage covers 11 T cell receptor beta chains from one sample sequenced in a study of cytomegalovirus exposure and HLA in healthy donors (dated by TCRdb to 2015 to 2018). Libraries came from the immunoSEQ multiplex PCR assay. For the multiplex PCR, a mixture combining 60 forward primers for TCR Vbeta segments and 13 reverse primers for TCR Jbeta segments was used. Not all clones reach the TCRdb copy of this immuneACCESS table, which keeps in-frame sequences only. Checked studies attribute under half of the gap to unresolved V genes and leave the rest unexplained. This sample comprises 93,000 or so clones, roughly 77% of them detected only once. The leading ten clones occupy 10% of the sample. Material for sequencing was PBMCs. These receptor sequences come from a woman aged 18-29 years in good health and CMV-seropositive.

CDR3 amino acids: CASSYSLRAKNIQYF. For the CDR3, the DNA is TGTGCCAGCAGTTACTCCCTTCGGGCCAAAAACATTCAGTACTTC. V gene TRBV6-6 combines with J gene TRBJ2-4, with D uncertain. V was shortened by 0 bases and J by 1 base, with 7 bases between the two germline ends. Germline CDR1 and CDR2: MNHNY and SVGAGI (reference sequence). This CDR3 region has 15 residues.

The rearrangement uses TRBV27 and TRBJ2-7; 8 positions match TRBD1. V lost 6 bases and J lost 4; bases outside the gene matches: 11. Germline V gives CDR1 MNHEY, CDR2 SMNVEV (reference sequence). The CDR3 has 15 amino acids. The CDR3 reads CASRLRTGYGYEQYF. The CDR3 DNA reads as TGTGCCAGCAGGCTACGGACAGGGTATGGTTACGAGCAGTACTTC.

This chain uses TRBV19 with TRBJ1-2, with TRBD1 matching over 7 bases. The CDR3 totals 14 residues. Unmatched junction bases numbered 7, after V lost 6 bases and J lost 3 bases. Germline CDR1 is LNHDA and CDR2 is SQIVND (reference sequence). The CDR3 sequence is CASSPDRVDYGYTF. CDR3 bases: TGTGCCAGTAGCCCAGACAGGGTAGACTATGGCTACACCTTC.

The gene calls are TRBV27 and TRBJ2-7; D might be TRBD1 (5 bases). The length of the CDR3 is 16 residues. V was shortened by 1 base and J by 1 base, with 14 bases between the two germline ends. Germline V gene sequence: CDR1 MNHEY, CDR2 SMNVEV (reference sequence). In DNA form, the CDR3 reads TGTGCCAGCAGTTTATTCCCCACAGGTGAATCCTACGAGCAGTACTTC. This gives the protein CASSLFPTGESYEQYF.

The rearrangement links TRBV27 to TRBJ1-2, with TRBD1 identical over 9 bases. Trimming took 0 bases from V and 8 from J; bases not matched to a gene: 10. In germline, CDR1 is MNHEY, CDR2 SMNVEV (reference sequence). The CDR3 consists of 16 residues. DNA for the CDR3: TGTGCCAGCAGTTTATCTCCGGGACAGGGCTCTATCGGCTACACCTTC. Encoded protein: CASSLSPGQGSIGYTF.

This sequence joins TRBV27 and TRBJ2-1; 7 bases map to TRBD2. Unmatched junction bases numbered 3, after V lost 4 bases and J lost 0 bases. Germline CDR1 and CDR2: MNHEY and SMNVEV (reference sequence). The CDR3 extends over 15 amino acids. This chain's CDR3 is CASSSSGASYNEQFF. CDR3 sequence (DNA): TGTGCCAGCAGTTCTAGCGGCGCCTCCTACAATGAGCAGTTCTTC.

The chain carries TRBV5-1 and TRBJ2-7; D remains unclear. This CDR3 has 13 residues. CDR1 is SGHRS and CDR2 is YFSETQ in the germline V gene. V lost 0 bases to trimming and J lost 1 base, with 5 bases between them. The DNA for the CDR3 is TGCGCCAGCAGCTTGGCGCAGTCCTACGAGCAGTACTTC. The encoded protein is CASSLAQSYEQYF.

The chain combines TRBV19 with TRBJ1-5; TRBD1 agrees at 8 bases. V shed 4 bases and J 3 bases; nucleotides not matched to a gene: 5. The CDR3 is made up of 15 amino acids. CDR1 is LNHDA, CDR2 SQIVND, per germline (reference sequence). The CDR3 sequence: CASSRLGQDNQPQHF. CDR3 bases: TGTGCCAGTAGTAGATTGGGACAGGACAATCAGCCCCAGCATTTT.

V gene TRBV5-1 combines with J gene TRBJ2-3, with D tentatively TRBD2 (7 bases). Trimming cost V 4 bases and J 4 bases, with 16 bases left between them. CDR1 and CDR2 from the germline V gene are SGHRS and YFSETQ. The CDR3 is made up of 15 amino acids. CDR3 amino acids: CASSPRAGAADTQYF. CDR3 nucleotide sequence: TGCGCCAGCAGCCCGAGGGCGGGGGCAGCAGATACGCAGTATTTT.

The rearrangement links TRBV19 to TRBJ1-4, with D perhaps TRBD1 (6 bases). This CDR3 contains 15 residues. Between the trimmed V and J ends, which lost 5 bases and 6 bases, there was a span of 16 bases. CDR1 and CDR2 (germline): LNHDA, SQIVND (reference sequence). This CDR3 reads CASSRGGAMDEKLFF. CDR3 in DNA: TGTGCCAGTAGTCGTGGGGGGGCGATGGATGAAAAACTGTTTTTT.

V usage is TRBV6-5 and J usage is TRBJ2-3; possible D gene TRBD2, 6 bases. The CDR3 has 13 residues. Trimming removed 7 bases from V and 4 bases from J, with 12 bases in between. The germline gives CDR1 MNHEY, CDR2 SVGAGI. The CDR3, as DNA: TGTGCCAGCATCCCTACGGGGGCAGATACGCAGTATTTT. As protein: CASIPTGADTQYF.